Listed below are T cell receptor beta chains from one sample, sequenced in a study of shared clonotypes between healthy human individuals. Clones were read by immunoSEQ multiplex PCR, and TCRdb kept only the in-frame ones, dropping some. Of a few million clones listed, less than 95% are singletons. The sequencing sample was made of naive CD4+ T cells from PBMCs. The receptors derive from a young man in good health. Some clones in this sample may be carry-over from other donors' samples. CDR3s include the opening cysteine and the closing phenylalanine or tryptophan. The order of the fields is clone size, J gene, V gene, D gene, CDR3 DNA, CDR3 protein. A D gene is named only where the DNA matches it firmly. Clone size, where shown, is once, few, many, or a class for clones that have expanded.

NA,TRBJ2-7,TRBV6-5,NA,TGTGCCAGCAGTTCCCAAACTAGGGGCTCCCCCTACGAGCAGTACTTC,CASSSQTRGSPYEQYF
NA,TRBJ1-5,TRBV7-2,NA,TGTGCCAGCAGCAAGGGCCAGGGCAATCAGCCCCAGCATTTT,CASSKGQGNQPQHF
NA,TRBJ2-1,TRBV30,NA,TGTGCCTGGAATTTTCTCACGCACGCGTACAATGAGCAGTTCTTC,CAWNFLTHAYNEQFF
NA,TRBJ1-2,TRBV6-6,NA,TGTGCCAGCAGTTACTCGAAGTTCTATGGCTACACCTTC,CASSYSKFYGYTF
NA,TRBJ2-7,TRBV5-6,NA,TGTGCCAGCAGCTTAGGGACCCGCGGGCGCGAGCAGTACTTC,CASSLGTRGREQYF
once,TRBJ2-2,TRBV5-1,TRBD2,TGCGCCACGACTAGCGGGAGTTCCACCGGGGAGCTGTTTTTT,CATTSGSSTGELFF
NA,TRBJ1-3,TRBV19,NA,TGTGCCAGTAGTGTTCGCTCTGGAAACACCATATATTTT,CASSVRSGNTIYF
NA,TRBJ1-4,TRBV19,NA,TGTGCCAGCCAAGGGGGGGGTATTAAGGAAAAACTGTTTTTT,CASQGGGIKEKLFF
once,TRBJ2-2,TRBV5-1,TRBD2,TGCGCCAGCAGCTGGAATGGCGGGAGCTCTTCCGGGGAGCTGTTTTTT,CASSWNGGSSSGELFF
NA,TRBJ2-2,TRBV5-1,TRBD1,TGCGCCAGCAGCCCAAAGACAGGGACAGAGGAGCTGTTTTTT,CASSPKTGTEELFF
NA,TRBJ2-3,TRBV7-3,NA,TGTGCCAGCAGCTCCCTGTTGGGCACAGATACGCAGTATTTT,CASSSLLGTDTQYF
few,TRBJ1-1,TRBV9,TRBD1,TGTGCCAGCAGCGGGACAGGGGAAGCTTTCTTT,CASSGTGEAFF
NA,TRBJ2-1,TRBV28,NA,TGTGCCAGCAGCCCCGAGGGCCGGGGGTCCTACAATGAGCAGTTCTTC,CASSPEGRGSYNEQFF
NA,TRBJ2-2,TRBV6-6,NA,TGTGCCAGCAGTTACATGAGGGACCCCGGGGAGCTGTTTTTT,CASSYMRDPGELFF
few,TRBJ1-4,TRBV2,NA,TGTGCCAGCAGGGACCAGGCTAATGAAAAACTGTTTTTT,CASRDQANEKLFF
NA,TRBJ1-2,TRBV18,NA,TGTGCCAGCTCACCGGATGACGGCTACACCTTC,CASSPDDGYTF
NA,TRBJ1-1,TRBV2,TRBD1,TGTGCCAGCAGTGAAACAGGGGGCGCTGGATACACTGAAGCTTTCTTT,CASSETGGAGYTEAFF
NA,TRBJ1-4,TRBV11-2,NA,TGTGCCAGCAGCTCCGCCGGGGTGGGGGGTCTAGTAGGAAAACTGTTTTTT,CASSSAGVGGLVGKLFF
NA,TRBJ2-7,TRBV15,NA,TGTGCCACCAGTGCGAACAGGGGCTGGGGGGGAGAGCAGTACTTC,CATSANRGWGGEQYF
NA,TRBJ2-2,TRBV21-1,NA,TGTGCCAGCATCTTGAGCGGGGTTGATGACACCGGGGAGCTGTTTTTT,CASILSGVDDTGELFF
NA,TRBJ1-2,TRBV30,NA,TGTGCCCACCCTGCGGGAAAGGGGAAGGCCCGGGACTATGGCTACACCTTC,CAHPAGKGKARDYGYTF
NA,TRBJ1-1,TRBV9,TRBD1,TGTGCCAGCAGCGCGACAGGGCAGGGGACTGAAGCTTTCTTT,CASSATGQGTEAFF
NA,TRBJ2-1,TRBV9,TRBD2,TGTGCCAGCAGCCCCCGCGGGACTAGCTTAGATCCCTCCTACAATGAGCAGTTCTTC,CASSPRGTSLDPSYNEQFF
few,TRBJ1-3,TRBV29-1,NA,TGCAGCGTTCTCGCAGAGTCGGGAAACACCATATATTTT,CSVLAESGNTIYF
NA,TRBJ1-4,TRBV7-3,NA,TGTGCCAGCAGCTTAATTACACCAGCAACTAATGAAAAACTGTTTTTT,CASSLITPATNEKLFF
NA,TRBJ2-3,TRBV27,NA,TGTGCCAGCAGGTACAGGGTTCGGACAGATACGCAGTATTTT,CASRYRVRTDTQYF
NA,TRBJ2-1,TRBV7-9,NA,TGTGCCAGCATCACAGAAGGAGTTGGGGGCGAGCAGTTCTTC,CASITEGVGGEQFF
NA,TRBJ2-6,TRBV5-1,TRBD1,TGCGCCAGCAGCTCCATCTCCCTCACAGGGGTCGGGGCCAACGTCCTGACTTTC,CASSSISLTGVGANVLTF
NA,TRBJ2-5,TRBV4-2,TRBD2,TGTGCCAGCAGCCCGGAGGGCTCTAGCGGGAGTGGGGAGACCCAGTACTTC,CASSPEGSSGSGETQYF
once,TRBJ1-2,TRBV5-1,TRBD1,TGCGCCAGCAGCTTGCCAGGGACAGGGGGCGATGGCTACACCTTC,CASSLPGTGGDGYTF